This T cell receptor beta chain emerged from a study of graft-versus-host responses after intestinal transplantation. Assay: immunoSEQ multiplex PCR; the TCRdb copy retains only in-frame clones and omits some. The sample records roughly 100,000 clones, roughly 93% being singletons. V shed 0 bases and J shed 0 bases, with 11 bases lying between them. This CDR3 spans 16 amino acids. The germline CDR1 and CDR2 sequences are SGHRS and YFSETQ. As concerns this clone: Its antigen is not known.

The sample here was unstimulated CD8+ T cells sorted from spleen or lymph node cells, taken before intestinal transplant. The sequence came from a human donor who received an intestinal transplant. This chain connects TRBV5-1 to TRBJ2-3; no firm D call. The DNA of the CDR3 is TGCGCCAGCAGCTTGGAAGGGTTTACTAGCACAGATACGCAGTATTTT. It encodes CASSLEGFTSTDTQYF.